This entry lists 32 T cell receptor beta chains sequenced from one sample in a study of human versus mouse CDR3 diversity and MHC coevolution. The assay was immunoSEQ multiplex PCR, and TCRdb's table has in-frame clones only and misses some. The sample lists more than 60,000 clones, about nine tenths occurring once. Material: naive CD4+ T cells from blood. Subset here: CD45RO-negative CD62L-positive naive CD4 T cells. These receptors originate from a person aged 25-75 years in good health.

The V gene is TRBV5-1, the J gene TRBJ2-1, with 12 bases identical to TRBD2. The CDR3 spans 20 residues. Germline-derived CDR1 and CDR2 are SGHRS and YFSETQ. J was trimmed by 0 bases and V by 0 bases; bases with no gene match: 10. The CDR3 is CASSLGLAGGLKSSYNEQFF. Written as DNA, the CDR3 is TGCGCCAGCAGCTTGGGTCTAGCGGGGGGGCTAAAAAGCTCCTACAATGAGCAGTTCTTC.

This clone was seen only a few times. The chain employs TRBV19 and TRBJ1-3; 8 bases are a match to TRBD1. J gave up 0 bases and V 7 bases, and 5 bases lay outside the gene matches. This CDR3 is built from 15 residues. Per germline, CDR1 LNHDA and CDR2 SQIVND (reference sequence). The CDR3 DNA is TGTGCCAGTACGCACAGGGGGAACTCTGGAAACACCATATATTTT. Translating gives CASTHRGNSGNTIYF. The variable domain in full, completed from reference TRBV19 and TRBJ1-3, reads DGGITQSPKYLFRKEGQNVTLSCEQNLNHDAMYWYRQDPGQGLRLIYYSQIVNDFQKGDIAEGYSVSREKKESFPLTVTSAQKNPTAFYLCASTHRGNSGNTIYFGEGSWLTVV.

This chain connects TRBV6-1 to TRBJ1-4; the D gene is possibly TRBD1 (5 bases). The CDR3 sequence is 14 residues long. Germline V CDR1 and CDR2: MNHNS, SASEGT. Between the trimmed V and J ends, which lost 5 bases and 5 bases, there was a span of 12 bases. CDR3 protein: CASSKDSTNEKLFF. The CDR3 nucleotides read TGTGCCAGCAGTAAAGACAGTACCAATGAAAAACTGTTTTTT.

The chain carries TRBV28 and TRBJ2-7; D is ambiguous. This CDR3 region has 13 residues. The V and J ends lost 6 bases and 2 bases respectively, with 11 bases between them. Germline loops: CDR1 MDHEN, CDR2 SYDVKM. In nucleotides, the CDR3 is TGTGCCAGCAGCCCACAACAGACCTACGAGCAGTACTTC. Translation gives CASSPQQTYEQYF.

V usage is TRBV7-9 and J usage is TRBJ1-3, with a weak D call TRBD1 (6 bases). The V end was cut by 2 bases, the J end by 0 bases, with 11 bases between. The V gene's germline CDR1 is SEHNR and CDR2 FQNEAQ (reference sequence). There are 16 residues in the CDR3. This CDR3 reads CASSLRQVSSGNTIYF. The CDR3 DNA is TGTGCCAGCAGCTTAAGACAGGTCAGCTCTGGAAACACCATATATTTT.

CDR3 region: CASSQFSQGPRTEAFF. Here the CDR3 DNA reads TGTGCCAGCAGCCAATTTTCTCAGGGGCCGAGGACTGAAGCTTTCTTT. This sequence joins TRBV16 and TRBJ1-1; tentatively, D is TRBD1 (6 bases). This CDR3 has 16 residues. The V end lost 1 base, the J end lost 5 bases, and 17 bases lay between the germline ends. Germline CDR1 is KGHSY and CDR2 is FQNENV.

V usage is TRBV18 and J usage is TRBJ2-2; D unclear. Germline CDR1 and CDR2: KGHSH and LQKENI. The length of the CDR3 is 13 residues. V was pared by 3 bases and J by 2 bases, with 4 bases between. The CDR3 region is CASSPLNTGELFF. The CDR3 coding sequence is TGTGCCAGCTCACCTCTAAACACCGGGGAGCTGTTTTTT.

The chain has TRBV10-3 and TRBJ1-4; possibly TRBD1 for D (6 bases). CDR3 length: 14 amino acids. CDR1 ENHRY and CDR2 SYGVKD come from the germline V gene. V was clipped by 3 bases and J by 7 bases, with 12 bases between them. CDR3 region: CAISEWQGSEKLFF. As DNA, the CDR3 is TGTGCCATCAGTGAATGGCAGGGGAGTGAAAAACTGTTTTTT.

The rearrangement joins TRBV2 to TRBJ2-5, with D perhaps TRBD1 (5 bases). With 6 bases removed from V and 5 bases from J, the gap between germline ends came to 7 bases. CDR1 and CDR2 from the germline V gene are SNHLY and FYNNEI. The CDR3 is 11 amino acids. The CDR3 loop reads CASRAGETQYF. For the CDR3, the DNA is TGTGCCAGCAGAGCAGGGGAGACCCAGTACTTC. The whole variable domain, remainder taken from reference TRBV2 and TRBJ2-5, is EPEVTQTPSHQVTQMGQEVILRCVPISNHLYFYWYRQILGQKVEFLVSFYNNEISEKSEIFDDQFSVERPDGSNFTLKIRSTKLEDSAMYFCASRAGETQYFGPGTRLLVL.

DNA of the CDR3: TGTGCCAGCAACCTCCTCGACAGCAACACTGAAGCTTTCTTT. This translates into CASNLLDSNTEAFF. The chain has TRBV6-1 and TRBJ1-1, with a possible D match to TRBD1 (5 bases). V was pared by 7 bases and J by 2 bases, with 14 bases between. The CDR3 loop spans 14 amino acids. In germline, CDR1 is MNHNS, CDR2 SASEGT.

The genes are TRBV6-1 and TRBJ2-5; no clear D gene. V was clipped by 0 bases and J by 1 base, with 6 bases between them. This CDR3 comprises 14 residues. Germline values: CDR1 MNHNS, CDR2 SASEGT. The CDR3 is CASSEARVQETQYF. In DNA form, the CDR3 reads TGTGCCAGCAGTGAAGCGCGAGTCCAAGAGACCCAGTACTTC.

The chain recombines TRBV7-9 with TRBJ2-5; 15 bases are shared with TRBD2. The CDR3 spans 17 residues. V gave up 5 bases and J gave up 5 bases; unmatched junction bases: 9. CDR1 is SEHNR, CDR2 FQNEAQ, per germline (reference sequence). CDR3 nucleotide sequence: TGTGCCAGCAGCGGACTAGCGGGAGGGATTGTAGGGGAGACCCAGTACTTC. Translated: CASSGLAGGIVGETQYF.

The V and J genes are TRBV6-1 and TRBJ2-1, with 13 positions matching TRBD2. V was clipped by 3 bases and J by 9 bases; unmatched bases: 5. Germline V lookup: CDR1 MNHNS, CDR2 SASEGT. The CDR3 runs 15 residues. The CDR3 sequence: CASSDRLAGGSEQFF. CDR3 DNA sequence: TGTGCCAGCAGTGATAGACTAGCGGGAGGCAGTGAGCAGTTCTTC.

The chain recombines TRBV9 with TRBJ2-5; TRBD1 matches at 8 bases. The CDR3 is made up of 15 amino acids. Germline V gives CDR1 SGDLS, CDR2 YYNGEE. V shed 1 base and J 4 bases; nucleotides not matched to a gene: 6. The CDR3 nucleotides read TGTGCCAGCAGCGTAATGACAGGGGAACGAGAGACCCAGTACTTC. It translates to CASSVMTGERETQYF.

The chain links TRBV30 to TRBJ1-2; 8 bases are a match to TRBD1. Germline CDR1 reads GTSNPN; CDR2 reads SVGIG (reference sequence). This CDR3 is 14 amino acids long. V lost 3 bases to trimming and J lost 4 bases; unmatched junction nucleotides: 7. CDR3 in DNA: TGTGCCTGGAGGGCCGGGACAGGCATCTATGGCTACACCTTC. As protein: CAWRAGTGIYGYTF.

This clone was counted a single time. The V and J genes are TRBV2 and TRBJ1-3; D is unresolved. This CDR3 has 16 amino acids. CDR1 and CDR2 from the germline V gene are SNHLY and FYNNEI. V lost 7 bases and J 0 bases, leaving 16 bases between the germline ends. CDR3 nucleotide sequence: TGTGCCAGCACCGGGATTTCACTTTTCTCTGGAAACACCATATATTTT. The encoded protein is CASTGISLFSGNTIYF.

V and J are TRBV7-9 and TRBJ2-1, with D possibly matching TRBD2 (5 bases). Trimming took off 0 bases at V and 7 bases at J, with 10 bases between the two ends. This CDR3 has 14 amino acids. Germline CDR1 reads SEHNR; CDR2 reads FQNEAQ (reference sequence). The CDR3 DNA sequence: TGTGCCAGCAGCTTAGCACCCTTAGCGAATGAGCAGTTCTTC. Amino acids: CASSLAPLANEQFF.

The V and J genes are TRBV9 and TRBJ1-6; D is uncertain. V was clipped by 3 bases and J by 0 bases, with 13 bases between them. Per the germline V gene, CDR1 is SGDLS and CDR2 is YYNGEE. This CDR3 comprises 17 residues. Written as DNA, the CDR3 is TGTGCCAGCAGCGCTCTTCAGTCTGGCTCCTATAATTCACCCCTCCACTTT. This sequence encodes CASSALQSGSYNSPLHF.

In its sample, this clone was seen once. V and J are TRBV7-9 and TRBJ2-7; TRBD1 aligns across 7 bases. After removal of 6 bases from V and 3 bases from J, the junction contained 2 bases not matched to a gene. The CDR3 totals 12 residues. Germline V gene sequence: CDR1 SEHNR, CDR2 FQNEAQ (reference sequence). CDR3 sequence reads: CASSWDSYEQYF. For the CDR3, the DNA is TGTGCCAGCAGTTGGGACAGCTACGAGCAGTACTTC. The complete variable domain, with remaining parts taken from reference TRBV7-9 and TRBJ2-7, reads DTGVSQNPRHKITKRGQNVTFRCDPISEHNRLYWYRQTLGQGPEFLTYFQNEAQLEKSRLLSDRFSAERPKGSFSTLEIQRTEQGDSAMYLCASSWDSYEQYFGPGTRLTVT.

CDR3: CASSTGLAGSEQFF. The CDR3 bases are TGTGCCAGTAGCACCGGACTAGCGGGAAGTGAGCAGTTCTTC. The V call is TRBV19, the J call TRBJ2-1; 12 nucleotides line up with TRBD2. V gave up 6 bases and J gave up 9 bases; unmatched junction bases: 6. CDR3 length: 14 amino acids. Germline CDR1 is LNHDA and CDR2 is SQIVND (reference sequence).

This rearrangement joins TRBV7-3 to TRBJ2-3; D gene uncertain. The ends were cut back, 1 base at V and 2 bases at J, with 4 bases in the middle. Germline CDR1 and CDR2: SGHTA and FQGTGA. The CDR3 is 13 amino acids. For the CDR3, the DNA is TGTGCCAGCAGCTTAAAATACACAGATACGCAGTATTTT. Translating gives CASSLKYTDTQYF.

With regard to this clone: The sample holds other DNA sequences that translate to the same CDR3. DNA of the CDR3: TGTGCCAGTAGTATTAGAGAGACCCAGTACTTC. Translated, it gives CASSIRETQYF. J is TRBJ2-5 and V is TRBV19; D gene uncertain. V was shortened by 3 bases and J by 4 bases, with 3 bases between the two germline ends. Germline values: CDR1 LNHDA, CDR2 SQIVND (reference sequence). The CDR3 sequence is 11 residues long.

The chain recombines TRBV30 with TRBJ2-3, with D hard to call. This CDR3 comprises 8 residues. The germline CDR1 and CDR2 sequences are GTSNPN and SVGIG (reference sequence). The CDR3 nucleotides read TGTCTGGCTGGTACGCAGTATTTT. This translates into CLAGTQYF.

In the case of this clone: Different DNA sequences within this sample yield the same CDR3. The rearrangement joins TRBV28 to TRBJ1-2; no firm D call. Germline lookup yields CDR1 MDHEN and CDR2 SYDVKM. The CDR3 loop spans 12 amino acids. V was shortened by 3 bases and J by 1 base, with 3 bases between the two germline ends. CDR3 region: CASSFRNYGYTF. The CDR3 nucleotides read TGTGCCAGCAGTTTTCGTAACTATGGCTACACCTTC.

This clone has only one observation. The chain is built from TRBV30 and TRBJ2-1; TRBD2 matches at 13 bases. The germline V gene has CDR1 GTSNPN and CDR2 SVGIG (reference sequence). The ends lost 3 bases at V and 8 bases at J; junction bases unmatched: 16. This CDR3 contains 18 residues. The CDR3 protein is CAWSPGVLAGGFWDEQFF. The CDR3 nucleotides are TGTGCCTGGAGCCCCGGGGTACTAGCGGGAGGGTTTTGGGATGAGCAGTTCTTC.

The rearrangement joins TRBV7-8 to TRBJ2-5; D not resolved. The V gene lost 0 bases and the J gene lost 0 bases, with 8 bases spanning the gap. The CDR3 is made up of 15 amino acids. Germline V gene data show CDR1 as SGHVS and CDR2 as FQNEAQ. CDR3 protein: CASSLASGYQETQYF. CDR3 DNA: TGTGCCAGCAGCTTAGCGTCCGGGTACCAAGAGACCCAGTACTTC. Based on the CDR3 plus reference TRBV7-8 and TRBJ2-5, the full variable domain is GAGVSQSPRYKVAKRGQDVALRCDPISGHVSLFWYQQALGQGPEFLTYFQNEAQLDKSGLPSDRFFAERPEGSVSTLKIQRTQQEDSAVYLCASSLASGYQETQYFGPGTRLLVL.

This clone appeared a single time. CDR3 nucleotides: TGTGCCAGCAGTGAGGGGGGGGCAAGCACAGATACGCAGTATTTT. Protein product: CASSEGGASTDTQYF. The chain uses TRBV2 and TRBJ2-3, with TRBD2 as a possible D gene (7 bases). The CDR3 has 15 amino acids. Germline loops: CDR1 SNHLY, CDR2 FYNNEI. The V and J ends lost 3 bases and 0 bases respectively, with 10 bases between them.

This chain joins TRBV10-3 and TRBJ1-6, with unresolved D. Germline lookup yields CDR1 ENHRY and CDR2 SYGVKD. This CDR3 spans 17 amino acids. V dropped 2 bases and J dropped 6 bases, with 17 bases sitting between them. The CDR3 DNA is TGTGCCATCAGTGAGAGAGGGTTCGGGGAGGCTAATTCACCCCTCCACTTT. Its translation: CAISERGFGEANSPLHF.

The rearrangement uses TRBV6-6 and TRBJ2-7; a weak D match, TRBD1 (5 bases). Trimming took off 2 bases at V and 4 bases at J, with 12 bases between the two ends. Germline CDR1 is MNHNY and CDR2 is SVGAGI (reference sequence). This CDR3 has 14 amino acids. The CDR3 coding sequence is TGTGCCAGCAGTTACGATCCAGGGTCTTACGAGCAGTACTTC. Translating gives CASSYDPGSYEQYF.

The J gene is TRBJ1-1, the V gene TRBV7-9, with TRBD1 as a possible D gene (6 bases). The V gene lost 4 bases and the J gene lost 3 bases, with 21 bases spanning the gap. Per germline, CDR1 SEHNR and CDR2 FQNEAQ (reference sequence). This CDR3 comprises 17 residues. The CDR3 loop reads CASSSLPVASGDTEAFF. CDR3 nucleotide sequence: TGTGCCAGCAGCTCACTCCCGGTCGCCTCAGGGGACACTGAAGCTTTCTTT.

V is TRBV9 and J is TRBJ2-3, with 8 bases identical to TRBD2. V lost 4 bases to trimming and J lost 1 base; unmatched junction nucleotides: 8. This CDR3 is built from 16 residues. CDR1 SGDLS and CDR2 YYNGEE come from the germline V gene. Here the CDR3 DNA reads TGTGCCAGCAGCACCTGGGCGGGAGGTGGCACAGATACGCAGTATTTT. Protein: CASSTWAGGGTDTQYF.

This chain joins TRBV2 and TRBJ2-2; 9 bases match TRBD2. Germline trimming cut 4 bases from V and 7 bases from J; bases unmatched to any gene: 7. The CDR3 runs 15 residues. The germline CDR1 and CDR2 sequences are SNHLY and FYNNEI. The CDR3 DNA reads as TGTGCCAGCAGTGTTATAGCGGGAGAGGTCGGGGAGCTGTTTTTT. This encodes CASSVIAGEVGELFF.